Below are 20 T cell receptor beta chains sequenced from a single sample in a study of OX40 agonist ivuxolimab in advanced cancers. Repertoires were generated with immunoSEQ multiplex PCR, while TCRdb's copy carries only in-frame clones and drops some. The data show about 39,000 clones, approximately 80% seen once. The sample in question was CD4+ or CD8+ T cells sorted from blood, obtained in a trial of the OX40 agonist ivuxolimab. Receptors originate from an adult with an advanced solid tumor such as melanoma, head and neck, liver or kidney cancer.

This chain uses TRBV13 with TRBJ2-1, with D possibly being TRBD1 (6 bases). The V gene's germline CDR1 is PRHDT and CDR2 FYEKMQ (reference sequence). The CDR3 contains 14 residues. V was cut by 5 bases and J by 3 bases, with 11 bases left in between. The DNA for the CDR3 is TGTGCCAGCAGCCAAGACAGGATCTACAATGAGCAGTTCTTC. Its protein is CASSQDRIYNEQFF.

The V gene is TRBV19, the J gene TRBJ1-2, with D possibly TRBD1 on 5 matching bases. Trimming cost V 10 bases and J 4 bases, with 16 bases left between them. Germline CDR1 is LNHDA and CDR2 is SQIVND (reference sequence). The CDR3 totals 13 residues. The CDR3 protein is CATGDPGVYGYTF. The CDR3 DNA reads TGTGCCACGGGGGACCCGGGCGTCTATGGCTACACCTTC.

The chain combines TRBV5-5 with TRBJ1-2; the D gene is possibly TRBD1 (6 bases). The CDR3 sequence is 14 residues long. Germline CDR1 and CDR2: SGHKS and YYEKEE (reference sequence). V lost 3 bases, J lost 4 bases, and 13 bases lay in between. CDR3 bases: TGTGCCAGCAGCTCGGCCAGGGGAGCCTATGGCTACACCTTC. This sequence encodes CASSSARGAYGYTF.

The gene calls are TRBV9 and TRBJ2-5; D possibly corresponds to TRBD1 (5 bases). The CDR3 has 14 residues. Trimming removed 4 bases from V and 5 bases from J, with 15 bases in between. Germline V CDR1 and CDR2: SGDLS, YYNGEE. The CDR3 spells CASSMGLSGETQYF. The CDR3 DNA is TGTGCCAGCAGCATGGGCCTATCAGGGGAGACCCAGTACTTC.

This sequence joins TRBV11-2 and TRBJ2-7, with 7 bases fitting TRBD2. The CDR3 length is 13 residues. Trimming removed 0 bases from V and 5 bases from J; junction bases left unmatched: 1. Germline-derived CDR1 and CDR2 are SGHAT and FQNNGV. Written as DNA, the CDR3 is TGTGCCAGCAGCTTAGATACTAGCGACGAGCAGTACGTC. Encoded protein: CASSLDTSDEQYV.

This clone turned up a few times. CDR3: CASSRGLAGYEQYF. DNA of the CDR3: TGCGCCAGCAGTCGCGGACTAGCGGGCTACGAGCAGTACTTC. The chain recombines TRBV4-3 with TRBJ2-7; 11 nucleotides match TRBD2. Trimming cost V 6 bases and J 3 bases; bases outside gene matches: 4. The CDR3 sequence is 14 residues long. Germline CDR1 and CDR2: LGHNA and YSLEER.

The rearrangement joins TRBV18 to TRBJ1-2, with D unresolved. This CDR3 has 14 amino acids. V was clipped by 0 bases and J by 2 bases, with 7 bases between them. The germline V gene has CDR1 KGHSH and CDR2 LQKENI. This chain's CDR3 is CASSPPMSNYGYTF. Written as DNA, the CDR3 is TGTGCCAGCTCACCACCAATGAGCAACTATGGCTACACCTTC. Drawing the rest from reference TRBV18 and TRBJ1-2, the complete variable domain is NAGVMQNPRHLVRRRGQEARLRCSPMKGHSHVYWYRQLPEEGLKFMVYLQKENIIDESGMPKERFSAEFPKEGPSILRIQQVVRGDSAAYFCASSPPMSNYGYTFGSGTRLTVV.

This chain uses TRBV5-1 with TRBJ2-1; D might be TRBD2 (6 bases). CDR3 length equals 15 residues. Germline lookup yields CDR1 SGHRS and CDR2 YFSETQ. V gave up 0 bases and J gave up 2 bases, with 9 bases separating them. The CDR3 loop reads CASSLVVAAYNEQFF. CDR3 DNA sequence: TGCGCCAGCAGCTTGGTGGTAGCGGCCTACAATGAGCAGTTCTTC.

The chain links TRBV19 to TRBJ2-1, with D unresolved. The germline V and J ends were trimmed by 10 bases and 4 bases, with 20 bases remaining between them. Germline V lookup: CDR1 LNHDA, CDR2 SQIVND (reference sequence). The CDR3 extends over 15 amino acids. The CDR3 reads CATTTAELRYNEQFF. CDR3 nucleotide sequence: TGTGCCACCACAACCGCGGAGTTAAGGTACAATGAGCAGTTCTTC.

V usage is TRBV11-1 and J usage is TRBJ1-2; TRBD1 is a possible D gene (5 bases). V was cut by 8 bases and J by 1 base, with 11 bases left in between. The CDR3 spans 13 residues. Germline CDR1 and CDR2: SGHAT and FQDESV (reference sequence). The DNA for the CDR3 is TGTGCCAGCGGGACGGGGAATAACTATGGCTACACCTTC. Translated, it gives CASGTGNNYGYTF.

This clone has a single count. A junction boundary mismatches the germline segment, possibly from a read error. DNA of the CDR3: TGTGCTAGCAGCTTTAGGTCGGTACAGCAGGGAGAAGGGGCAACTAATGAAAAACTGTTTTTT. It codes for CASSFRSVQQGEGATNEKLFF. The chain carries TRBV7-7 and TRBJ1-4; tentative D call: TRBD1 (5 bases). There are 21 residues in the CDR3. The germline gives CDR1 SSHAT, CDR2 FNYEAQ (reference sequence).

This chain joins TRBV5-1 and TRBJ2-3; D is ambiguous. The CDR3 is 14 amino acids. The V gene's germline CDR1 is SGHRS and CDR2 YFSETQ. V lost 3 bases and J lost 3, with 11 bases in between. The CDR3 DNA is TGCGCCAGCAGCTCAGCACAAAGTACAGATACGCAGTATTTT. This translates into CASSSAQSTDTQYF. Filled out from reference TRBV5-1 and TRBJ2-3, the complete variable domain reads KAGVTQTPRYLIKTRGQQVTLSCSPISGHRSVSWYQQTPGQGLQFLFEYFSETQRNKGNFPGRFSGRQFSNSRSEMNVSTLELGDSALYLCASSSAQSTDTQYFGPGTRLTVL.

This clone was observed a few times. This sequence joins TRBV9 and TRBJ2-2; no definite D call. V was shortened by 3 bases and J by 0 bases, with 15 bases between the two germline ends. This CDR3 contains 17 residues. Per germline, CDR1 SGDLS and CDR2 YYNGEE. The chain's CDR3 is CASSASTIWSNTGELFF. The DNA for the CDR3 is TGTGCCAGCAGCGCTTCGACGATTTGGTCGAACACCGGGGAGCTGTTTTTT. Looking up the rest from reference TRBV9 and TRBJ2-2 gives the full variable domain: DSGVTQTPKHLITATGQRVTLRCSPRSGDLSVYWYQQSLDQGLQFLIQYYNGEERAKGNILERFSAQQFPDLHSELNLSSLELGDSALYFCASSASTIWSNTGELFFGEGSRLTVL.

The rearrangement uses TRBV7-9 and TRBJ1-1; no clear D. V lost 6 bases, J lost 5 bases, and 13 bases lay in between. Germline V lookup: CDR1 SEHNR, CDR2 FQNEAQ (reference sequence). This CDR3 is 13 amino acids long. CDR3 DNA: TGTGCCAGCAGTGTCGCCGGGCAGACTGAAGCTTTCTTT. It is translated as CASSVAGQTEAFF.

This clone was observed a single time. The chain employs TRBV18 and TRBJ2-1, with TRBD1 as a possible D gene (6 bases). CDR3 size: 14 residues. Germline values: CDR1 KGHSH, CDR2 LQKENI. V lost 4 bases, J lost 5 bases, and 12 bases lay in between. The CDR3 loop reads CASSRQVPDNEQFF. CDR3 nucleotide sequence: TGTGCCAGCTCACGACAGGTACCCGACAATGAGCAGTTCTTC.

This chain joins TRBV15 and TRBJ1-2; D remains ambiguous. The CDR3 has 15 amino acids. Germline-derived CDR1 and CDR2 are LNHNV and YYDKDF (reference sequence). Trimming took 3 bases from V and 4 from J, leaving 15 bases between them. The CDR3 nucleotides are TGTGCCACCAGCAGGGAAGCTGTTATTGGCTATGGCTACACCTTC. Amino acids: CATSREAVIGYGYTF.

The CDR3 here is CASSFAQVSQETQYF. CDR3 DNA: TGTGCCAGCAGTTTCGCACAGGTTTCCCAAGAGACCCAGTACTTC. This sequence joins TRBV28 and TRBJ2-5; possible D gene TRBD1, 5 bases. In germline, CDR1 is MDHEN, CDR2 SYDVKM. Trimming stripped 3 bases from V and 1 base from J, with 12 bases between. The CDR3 has 15 amino acids.

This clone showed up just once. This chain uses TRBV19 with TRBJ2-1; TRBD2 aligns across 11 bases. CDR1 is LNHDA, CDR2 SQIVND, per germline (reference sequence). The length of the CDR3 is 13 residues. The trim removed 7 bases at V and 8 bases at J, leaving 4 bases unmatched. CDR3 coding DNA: TGTGCCAGTACTAGCGGGAGGTCGTATGAGCAGTTCTTC. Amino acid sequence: CASTSGRSYEQFF.

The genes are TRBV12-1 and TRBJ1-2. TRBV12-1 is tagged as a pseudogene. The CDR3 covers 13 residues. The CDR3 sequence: CASSFKPAYGYTF. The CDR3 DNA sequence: TGTGCCAGCAGCTTCAAACCTGCCTATGGCTACACCTTC.

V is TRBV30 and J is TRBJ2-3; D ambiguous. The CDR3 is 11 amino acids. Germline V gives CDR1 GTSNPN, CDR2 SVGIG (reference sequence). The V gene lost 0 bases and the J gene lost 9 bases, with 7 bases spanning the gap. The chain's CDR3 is CAWSVLWTQYF. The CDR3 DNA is TGTGCCTGGAGTGTACTGTGGACGCAGTATTTT.